Listed here are 3 T cell receptor beta chains from one sample, sequenced in a study of T cells after yellow fever vaccination. TCRdb recomputed calls from the 5' RACE reads with MiXCR, one row per CDR3 protein. Of about 300,000 distinct CDR3 sequences listed, approximately 10% are singletons. Material: CD4+ T cells sorted from PBMCs, obtained 5 days after the yellow fever booster vaccination. The receptors come from a man aged 18 to 35 who received the YFV17D yellow fever vaccine.

This clonotype was observed at least ten times. V is TRBV4-3 and J is TRBJ2-3, with 10 bases fitting TRBD2. The CDR3 runs to 15 residues. CDR1 and CDR2 from the germline V gene are LGHNA and YSLEER. V lost 5 bases to trimming and J lost 0 bases; unmatched junction nucleotides: 2. CDR3 region: CASSVLAGSTDTQYF. In nucleotides, the CDR3 is TGCGCCAGCAGCGTACTAGCGGGGAGCACAGATACGCAGTATTTT.

This sequence joins TRBV4-2 and TRBJ2-7; D is unclear. The CDR3 loop spans 18 amino acids. Germline CDR1 reads LGHNA; CDR2 reads YNFKEQ. V lost 7 bases, J lost 2 bases, and 27 bases lay in between. The CDR3 protein is CASTSPNGATQRTYEQYV. The CDR3 bases are TGTGCCAGCACCTCACCCAACGGTGCCACCCAAAGGACCTACGAGCAGTACGTC.

This clonotype has at least ten counts. This chain uses TRBV7-2 with TRBJ2-2; the D is unclear. CDR3 length equals 14 residues. Germline V gene sequence: CDR1 SGHTA, CDR2 FQGNSA. Between the trimmed V and J ends, which lost 8 bases and 1 base, there was a span of 11 bases. DNA of the CDR3: TGTGCCAGCGGGCTGGACGGGAACACCGGGGAGCTGTTTTTT. It is translated as CASGLDGNTGELFF.